This TCR beta chain was found in a study of tumor and adjacent non-tumor tissue in lung cancer. Study observations and caveats: Normal lung showed higher cumulative top 100 clone frequency than tumor. Patients with more diverse tumor TCRs had worse survival.

The template was RNA from unsorted bulk tissue. Germline V gene data show CDR1 as MGHRA and CDR2 as YSYEKL. The CDR3 spans 17 residues. V lost 1 base, J lost 4 bases, and 12 bases stayed unmatched. A modified ARM-PCR protocol with three rounds of nested PCR amplified TCRbeta. In TCRdb, the multiplex PCR reads were re-called with MiXCR into one record per CDR3 protein. The sample shows approximately 120,000 distinct CDR3 sequences, around three fifths of them seen only once. A note on this clonotype: What it recognizes is unknown. Just one base apart from a much larger clone, this may be a read error.

The chain carries TRBV4-1 and TRBJ2-5; the match to TRBD2 covers 7 bases. The receptor's source is a man aged 30 to 39 with non-small cell lung cancer. The sequencing input was lung tumor tissue. CDR3 amino acids: CASSQAYGGGGLETQYF. CDR3 coding DNA: TGCGCCAGCAGCCAAGCGTACGGCGGCGGGGGACTAGAGACCCAGTACTTC.